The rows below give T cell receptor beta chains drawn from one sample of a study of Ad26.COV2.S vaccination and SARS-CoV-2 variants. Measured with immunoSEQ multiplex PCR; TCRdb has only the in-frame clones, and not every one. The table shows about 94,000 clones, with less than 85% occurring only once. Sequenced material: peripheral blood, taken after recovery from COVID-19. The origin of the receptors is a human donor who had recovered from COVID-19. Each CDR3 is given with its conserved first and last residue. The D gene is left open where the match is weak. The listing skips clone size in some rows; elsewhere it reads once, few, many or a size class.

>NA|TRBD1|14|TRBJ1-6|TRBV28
TGTGCCAGCAGTTTAACAGGGGAGGGATCACCCCTCCACTTT
CASSLTGEGSPLHF
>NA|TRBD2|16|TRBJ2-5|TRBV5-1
TGCGCCAGCAGCTGGCCCCTAGCGGGAGCTGTTGAGACCCAGTACTTC
CASSWPLAGAVETQYF
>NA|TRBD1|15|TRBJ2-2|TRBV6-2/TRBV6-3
TGTGTCAGCAGTTATGGGACAGCTAACACCGGGGAGCTGTTTTTT
CVSSYGTANTGELFF
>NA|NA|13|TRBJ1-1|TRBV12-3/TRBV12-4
TGTGCCAGCAGTTTTACAGAGAACACTGAAGCTTTCTTT
CASSFTENTEAFF
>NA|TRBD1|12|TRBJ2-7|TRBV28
TGTGCCACCAAGACAGGGGACTACGAGCAGTACTTC
CATKTGDYEQYF
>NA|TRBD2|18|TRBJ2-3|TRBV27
TGTGCCAGCAGTTCACCAGCGGGAGGGAATTTTCGGACAGATACGCAGTATTTT
CASSSPAGGNFRTDTQYF
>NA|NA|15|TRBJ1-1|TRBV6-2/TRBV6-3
TGTGCCAGCAGTTACTTTCTTGGGGGAAACACTGAAGCTTTCTTT
CASSYFLGGNTEAFF
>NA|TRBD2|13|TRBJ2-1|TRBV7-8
TGTGCCAGCAGCCGGACTAGCGACAATGAGCAGTTCTTC
CASSRTSDNEQFF
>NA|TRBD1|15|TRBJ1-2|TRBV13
TGTGCCAGCAGCACCACAGGGGGCGGGAACTATGGCTACACCTTC
CASSTTGGGNYGYTF
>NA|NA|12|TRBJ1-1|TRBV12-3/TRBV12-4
TGTGCCAGCAGTTCGGATACAGGTGAAGCTTTCTTT
CASSSDTGEAFF
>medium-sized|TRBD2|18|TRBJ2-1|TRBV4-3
TGCGCCAGCAGCCAAGATACGGGCGGGAGGCCCTCCTACAATGAGCAGTTCTTC
CASSQDTGGRPSYNEQFF
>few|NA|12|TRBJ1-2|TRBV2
TGTGCCAGCAGGGCCGGGACCCGGGGCTACACCTTC
CASRAGTRGYTF
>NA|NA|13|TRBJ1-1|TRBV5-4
TGTGCCAGCAGCCGGGGACCGTTACTGGGAGCTTTCTTT
CASSRGPLLGAFF
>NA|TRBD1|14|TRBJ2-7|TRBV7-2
TGTGCCAGCAGCCCCGGGACAGGGCCTTACGAGCAGTACTTC
CASSPGTGPYEQYF
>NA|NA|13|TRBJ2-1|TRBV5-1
TGCGCCAGCGGTCGGAATCGGGACAACGAGCAGTTCTTC
CASGRNRDNEQFF
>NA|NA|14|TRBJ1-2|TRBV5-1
TGCGCCAGCAGCTTCGAAGGGAACTACTATGGCTACACCTTC
CASSFEGNYYGYTF
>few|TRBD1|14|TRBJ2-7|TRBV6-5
TGTGCCAGCAGTTCTTTGGACAGGGTCGACGAGCAGTACTTC
CASSSLDRVDEQYF
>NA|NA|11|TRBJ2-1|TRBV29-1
TGCAGCGTTGAACTAGCGAATGAGCAGTTCTTC
CSVELANEQFF
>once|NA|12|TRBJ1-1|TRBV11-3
TGTGCCAGCAGCTTAGACAACACTGAAGCTTTCTTT
CASSLDNTEAFF
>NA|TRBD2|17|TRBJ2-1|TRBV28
TGTGCCAGCAGAAGAGCTAGCGGGAGGAGCTCCTACAATGAGCAGTTCTTC
CASRRASGRSSYNEQFF
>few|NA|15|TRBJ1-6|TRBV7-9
TGTGCCAGCAGTCCAGGGAGCTCCTATAATTCACCCCTCCACTTT
CASSPGSSYNSPLHF
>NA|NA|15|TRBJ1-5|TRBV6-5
TGTGCCAGCAAACAATTCAGGGGAGATAGTCAGCCCCAGCATTTT
CASKQFRGDSQPQHF
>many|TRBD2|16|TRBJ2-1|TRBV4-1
TGCGCCAGCAGCCAGGCCTCCGGGACTAGCTTCAATGAGCAGTTCTTC
CASSQASGTSFNEQFF
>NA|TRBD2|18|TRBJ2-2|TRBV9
TGTGCCAGCAGCGTAGGTCTAGCGGGAGGGCGTCCCACCGGGGAGCTGTTTTTT
CASSVGLAGGRPTGELFF
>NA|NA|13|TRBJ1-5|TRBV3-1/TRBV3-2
TGTGCCAGCAGCCAGGGTCGGAATCAGCCCCAGCATTTT
CASSQGRNQPQHF
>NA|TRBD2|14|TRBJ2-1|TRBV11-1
TGTGCCAGCAGCGGACTAGCGGGAGCCAATGAGCAGTTCTTC
CASSGLAGANEQFF
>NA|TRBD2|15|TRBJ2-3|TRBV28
TGTGCCAGCAGTTCCAGCGGGAGTTCTACAGATACGCAGTATTTT
CASSSSGSSTDTQYF
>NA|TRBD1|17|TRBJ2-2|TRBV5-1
TGCGCCAGCAGCTTGGTCGTGACAGGGACGAACACCGGGGAGCTGTTTTTT
CASSLVVTGTNTGELFF
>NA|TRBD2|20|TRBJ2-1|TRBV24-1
TGTGCCACCAGTGACCCGAGACTAGCGGGAAAAACCAGCTCCTACAATGAGCAGTTCTTC
CATSDPRLAGKTSSYNEQFF
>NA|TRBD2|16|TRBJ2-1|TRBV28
TGTGCCAGCACCCAAACGGGACTAGCGGGAGCACGTGAGCAGTTCTTC
CASTQTGLAGAREQFF
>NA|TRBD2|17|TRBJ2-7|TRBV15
TGTGCCACCAGCAGAGATCGGGGACTAGCGGGAGGGGGTGAGCAGTACTTC
CATSRDRGLAGGGEQYF
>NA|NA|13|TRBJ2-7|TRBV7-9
TGTGCCAGCAGCTTCAACACCGACAGTTTGCAGTACTTC
CASSFNTDSLQYF
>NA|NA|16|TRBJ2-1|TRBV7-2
TGTGCCAGCAGCCCTGAGTTCCCGACAGACTACAATGAGCAGTTCTTC
CASSPEFPTDYNEQFF
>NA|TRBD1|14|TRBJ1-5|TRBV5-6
TGTGCCAGCAGCTTCGGTCAGGGGGTGGCCCACCAGCATTTT
CASSFGQGVAHQHF
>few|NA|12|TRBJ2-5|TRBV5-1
TGCGCCAGCAGCTTGGTAGGGGAGACCCAGTACTTC
CASSLVGETQYF
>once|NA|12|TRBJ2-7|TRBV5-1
TGCGCCAGCCGGGACTCTGCCTACGAGCAGTACTTC
CASRDSAYEQYF
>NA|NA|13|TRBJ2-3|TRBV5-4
TGTGCCACCCTAGTGGGACGGAAGGGGCCGTGGTATTTT
CATLVGRKGPWYF
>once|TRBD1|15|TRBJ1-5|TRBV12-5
TGTGCTAGTGGTTTGGTTCAGGGGGCCGGCCAGCCCCAGCATTTT
CASGLVQGAGQPQHF
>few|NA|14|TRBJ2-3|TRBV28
TGTGCCAGCAGTTTAGGGCAACTACCAGATACGCAGTATTTT
CASSLGQLPDTQYF
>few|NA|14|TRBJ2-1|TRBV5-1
TGCGCCAGCAGCGGGGAAGGAGTTTACAATGAGCAGTTCTTC
CASSGEGVYNEQFF
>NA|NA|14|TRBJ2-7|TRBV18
TGTGCCAGCTCACCAGGGACAAGCTCCTACGAGCAGTACTTC
CASSPGTSSYEQYF
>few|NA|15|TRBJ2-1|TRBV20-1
TGCAGTGCTAGTGGGGCTAGCGACCACTACAATGAGCAGTTCTTC
CSASGASDHYNEQFF
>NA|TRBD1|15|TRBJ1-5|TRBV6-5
TGTGCCAGCAGCGACACAGGGGGAGGTGATCAGCCCCAGCATTTT
CASSDTGGGDQPQHF
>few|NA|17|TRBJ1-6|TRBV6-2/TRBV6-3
TGTGCCAGCAGTTACTCGACAACAGAGCAGAACAATTCACCCCTCCACTTT
CASSYSTTEQNNSPLHF
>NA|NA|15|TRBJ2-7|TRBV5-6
TGTGCCAGCAGCGGAGGGACAGTGAAAGCCTACGAGCAGTACTTC
CASSGGTVKAYEQYF
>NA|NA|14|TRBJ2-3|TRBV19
TGTGCCAGTAGTATAGGGCCCCACACAGATACGCAGTATTTT
CASSIGPHTDTQYF
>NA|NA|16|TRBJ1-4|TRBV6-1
TGTGCCAGCAGTGGGCCCCGGGTTCCGACAGTCGAAAAACTGTTTTTT
CASSGPRVPTVEKLFF
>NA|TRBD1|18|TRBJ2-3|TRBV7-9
TGTGCCAGCAGCTTATTTGGTTTGGGACAGGCTAGCACAGATACGCAGTATTTT
CASSLFGLGQASTDTQYF
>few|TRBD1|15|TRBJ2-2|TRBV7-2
TGTGCCAGCAGCTTAAAGACAGGGGGTATCGGGGAGCTGTTTTTT
CASSLKTGGIGELFF
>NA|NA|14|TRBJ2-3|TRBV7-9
TGTGCCAGCAGCTTGGACAGCCGCGTCAGTACGCAGTATTTT
CASSLDSRVSTQYF
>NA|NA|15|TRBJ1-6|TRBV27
TGTGCCAGCAGTTTTGGCATAGGTTATAATTCACCCCTCCACTTT
CASSFGIGYNSPLHF
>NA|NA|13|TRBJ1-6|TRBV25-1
TGTGCCAGCAGTTGGACAGAAAATTCACCCCTCCACTTT
CASSWTENSPLHF
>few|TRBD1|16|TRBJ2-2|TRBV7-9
TGTGCCAGCAGCTCCGGACAGGGGGGAAGTACCGGGGAGCTGTTTTTT
CASSSGQGGSTGELFF
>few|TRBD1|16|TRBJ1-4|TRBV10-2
TGCGCCAGCAGAGACTCCGGGACAGGGGCATCGGAAAAACTGTTTTTT
CASRDSGTGASEKLFF
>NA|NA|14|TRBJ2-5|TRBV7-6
TGTGCCAGCAGCCCAGACGCGGGGGCGGTGACCCAGTACTTC
CASSPDAGAVTQYF
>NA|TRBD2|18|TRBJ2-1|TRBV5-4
TGTGCCAGCAGCGACCCATCGCCTAGCGGGAGGGCCTACAATGAGCAGTTCTTC
CASSDPSPSGRAYNEQFF
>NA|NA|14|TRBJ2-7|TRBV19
TGTGCCAGTAGTACGGGACGGACGGTAAGCGAGCAGTACTTC
CASSTGRTVSEQYF
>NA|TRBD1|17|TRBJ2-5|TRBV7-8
TGTGCCAGCAGCTTAGCGGTCGGGACAGGGGCGAAAGAGACCCAGTACTTC
CASSLAVGTGAKETQYF
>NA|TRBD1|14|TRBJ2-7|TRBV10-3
TGTGCCATCAATGGACAGGGGAACTCCTACGAGCAGTACTTC
CAINGQGNSYEQYF
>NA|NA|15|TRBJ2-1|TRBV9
TGTGCCAGCAGCGTAGAAGGGCTTACCGACAATGAGCAGTTCTTC
CASSVEGLTDNEQFF